This TCR beta chain was obtained from a study of identical twins. Findings and limits, study-wide: Findings depended on cross-sectional statistics rather than tracking the same donors.

From the 5' RACE reads, TCRdb called clonotypes with MiXCR, one entry per CDR3 protein. The table has hundreds of thousands of distinct CDR3 sequences, over 15% seen once. Trimming cost V 3 bases and J 10 bases, with 15 bases left between them. CDR1 and CDR2 from the germline V gene are SEHNR and FQNEAQ (reference sequence). This CDR3 contains 13 residues. A remark on this clonotype: Its antigen remains unidentified.

The sample was also linked to a second study, of T cells expressing NK-cell markers. This second study says: With respect to HCMV, seven of the eight sequenced donors were seropositive, and one was seronegative. In several experiments, sorting was restricted to alpha-beta TCR T cells by an anti-gamma-delta TCR antibody.

The TCR originated in a young woman in good health. Input material: PBMCs. The V and J genes are TRBV7-9 and TRBJ1-1; D remains ambiguous. The DNA for the CDR3 is TGTGCCAGCAGCTTCGCTCGGGAGCTGGCAGCTTTCTTT. Protein sequence: CASSFARELAAFF.